This T cell receptor beta chain was profiled in a study of CD8+ T cells in alopecia areata. The CDR3 has 13 amino acids. CDR1 and CDR2 from the germline V gene are MNHEY and SMNVEV (reference sequence). Trimming took 2 bases from V and 0 from J, leaving 4 bases between them. Once RNA had been extracted, it was reverse transcribed into cDNA to act as the sequencing template. Repertoires were generated with immunoSEQ multiplex PCR, while TCRdb's copy carries only in-frame clones and drops some. This sample has approximately 180,000 clones, with approximately 62% found just once. Researchers picked out CD4+ and CD8+ T cells from PBMCs by sorting.

The chain has TRBV27 and TRBJ2-5; D is ambiguous. This specimen consisted of CD4+ T cells sorted from blood, obtained at week 0. The clonotype was recovered from a human donor with alopecia areata. CDR3: CASSLGDQETQYF. CDR3 coding DNA: TGTGCCAGCAGTTTAGGGGACCAAGAGACCCAGTACTTC.